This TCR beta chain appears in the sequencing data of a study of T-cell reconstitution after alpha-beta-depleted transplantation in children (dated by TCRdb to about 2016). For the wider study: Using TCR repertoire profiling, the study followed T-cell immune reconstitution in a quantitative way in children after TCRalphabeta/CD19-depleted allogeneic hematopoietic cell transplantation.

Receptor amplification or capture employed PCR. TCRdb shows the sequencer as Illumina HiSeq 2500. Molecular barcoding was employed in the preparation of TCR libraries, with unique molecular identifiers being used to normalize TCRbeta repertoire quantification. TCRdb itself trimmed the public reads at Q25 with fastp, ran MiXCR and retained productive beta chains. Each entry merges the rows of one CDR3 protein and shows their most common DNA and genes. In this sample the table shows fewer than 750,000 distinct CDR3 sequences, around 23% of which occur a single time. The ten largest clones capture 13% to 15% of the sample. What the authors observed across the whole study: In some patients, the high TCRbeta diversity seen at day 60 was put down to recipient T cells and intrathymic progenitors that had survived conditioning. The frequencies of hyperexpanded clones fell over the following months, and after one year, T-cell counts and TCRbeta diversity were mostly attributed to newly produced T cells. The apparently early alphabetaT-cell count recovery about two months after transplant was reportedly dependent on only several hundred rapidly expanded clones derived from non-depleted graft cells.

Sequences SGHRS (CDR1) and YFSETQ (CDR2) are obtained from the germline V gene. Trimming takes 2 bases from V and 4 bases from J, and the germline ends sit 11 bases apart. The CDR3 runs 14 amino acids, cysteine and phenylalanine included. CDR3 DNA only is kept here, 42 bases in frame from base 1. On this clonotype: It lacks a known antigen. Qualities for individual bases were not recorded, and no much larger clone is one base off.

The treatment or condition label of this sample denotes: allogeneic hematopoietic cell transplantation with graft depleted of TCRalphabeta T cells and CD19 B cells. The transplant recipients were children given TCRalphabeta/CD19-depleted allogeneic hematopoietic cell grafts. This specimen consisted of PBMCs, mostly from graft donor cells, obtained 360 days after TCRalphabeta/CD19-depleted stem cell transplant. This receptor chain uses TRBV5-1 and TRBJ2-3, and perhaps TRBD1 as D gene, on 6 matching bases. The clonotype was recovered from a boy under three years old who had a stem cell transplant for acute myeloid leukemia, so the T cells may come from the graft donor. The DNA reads TGCGCCAGCAGCTTCAGGGGTGGGCCAGATACGCAGTATTTT. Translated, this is CASSFRGGPDTQYF.